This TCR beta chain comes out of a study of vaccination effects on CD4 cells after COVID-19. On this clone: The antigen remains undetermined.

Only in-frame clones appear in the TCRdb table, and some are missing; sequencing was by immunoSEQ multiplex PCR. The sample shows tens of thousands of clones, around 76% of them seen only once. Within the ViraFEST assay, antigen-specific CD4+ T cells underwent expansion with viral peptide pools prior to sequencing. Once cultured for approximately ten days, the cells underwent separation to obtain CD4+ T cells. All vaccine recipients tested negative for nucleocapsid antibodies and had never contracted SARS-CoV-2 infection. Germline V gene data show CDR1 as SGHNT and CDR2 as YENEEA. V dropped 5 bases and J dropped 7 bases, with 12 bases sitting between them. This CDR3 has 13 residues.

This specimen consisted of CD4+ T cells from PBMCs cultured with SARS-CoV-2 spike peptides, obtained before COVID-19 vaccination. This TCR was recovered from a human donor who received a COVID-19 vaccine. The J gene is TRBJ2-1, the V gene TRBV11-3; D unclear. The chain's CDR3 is CASSPAAGNEQFF. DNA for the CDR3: TGTGCCAGCAGCCCCGCCGCTGGAAATGAGCAGTTCTTC.